Sequencing of this TCR beta chain was carried out in a study of regulatory T cells in long-lasting Graves disease. Time point given: newly diagnosed GD, antithyroid drugs for less than 3 months. Researchers made the TCR library from RNA that was extracted from PBMCs. Study-wide results and caveats: The TCR repertoire of persistent Graves' patients was less diverse than that of newly diagnosed ones.

The germline V gene has CDR1 LGHNA and CDR2 YNFKEQ. This CDR3 contains 16 residues. Turning to this clonotype: What it binds is not known.

To make TCR beta libraries, researchers used iRepertoire HTBI primers and Arm-PCR of CDR3 regions. The authors' processing: Identification across samples found 62 TRBV and some 15 TRBJ segments. TCRdb redid the calling of the multiplex PCR reads with MiXCR, one entry per CDR3 protein. These V and J calls originate from TCRdb's pipeline instead of the authors' own analysis. This table holds 580,000 or so distinct CDR3 sequences, approximately 16% found once. The same specimen was also included in a second study, on T cells in Graves' hyperthyroidism and ophthalmopathy.

The chain is built from TRBV4-2 and TRBJ2-3, with TRBD1 identical over 11 bases. The DNA end is a closer match to TRBJ2-7, so the J assignment may be wrong. The sequence derives from a man aged 18 to 30 with Graves disease. Sequences were derived from peripheral blood mononuclear cells (PBMCs), sampled at new diagnosis, from a patient treated with antithyroid drugs. CDR3 nucleotides: TGTGCCAGCAGCCAAGATTGGCGGACAGGGGGCAACGAGCAGTACTTC. Translated, it gives CASSQDWRTGGNEQYF.